The 21 T cell receptor beta chains below come from one sample, sequenced in a study of shared clonotypes between healthy human individuals. Repertoires were generated with immunoSEQ multiplex PCR, while TCRdb's copy carries only in-frame clones and drops some. The sample includes over 2 million clones, 80% to 95% of them seen just once. The sequencing sample was made of naive CD4+ T cells from PBMCs. Subset given: CD45RA+ positively selected. These receptors originate from a young man in good health. Some clones in this sample may be carry-over from other donors' samples.

The chain joins TRBV28 to TRBJ2-7, with D hard to call. Germline V gene sequence: CDR1 MDHEN, CDR2 SYDVKM. The V gene lost 4 bases and the J gene lost 3 bases, with 7 bases spanning the gap. The CDR3 totals 12 residues. The CDR3 sequence is CASSYPGYEQYF. DNA of the CDR3: TGTGCCAGCAGTTACCCAGGCTACGAGCAGTACTTC.

Comments on this clone: Additional DNA sequences in this sample encode the identical CDR3. The chain couples TRBV7-2 to TRBJ2-7; perhaps TRBD1 as D (5 bases). The CDR3 length is 14 residues. Germline loops: CDR1 SGHTA, CDR2 FQGNSA. Deletions cut 2 bases from V and 1 base from J, with 9 bases between. CDR3 protein: CASSLQGISYEQYF. DNA for the CDR3: TGTGCCAGCAGCTTACAGGGCATATCCTACGAGCAGTACTTC.

This clone was observed once. The chain joins TRBV5-4 to TRBJ1-2, with D hard to call. Germline V lookup: CDR1 SGHNT, CDR2 YYREEE (reference sequence). V was cut by 0 bases and J by 2 bases, with 5 bases left in between. The CDR3 has 13 amino acids. The CDR3 is CASSLVENYGYTF. The CDR3 bases are TGTGCCAGCAGCTTGGTAGAGAACTATGGCTACACCTTC.

The J gene is TRBJ1-1, the V gene TRBV5-1; TRBD1 matches at 11 bases. Germline V gene lookup returns CDR1 SGHRS and CDR2 YFSETQ. V trimming: 4 bases; J trimming: 1 base; junction bases outside the gene matches: 3. The CDR3 loop spans 15 amino acids. DNA for the CDR3: TGCGCCAGCAGCCCCGGACAGGGGGCGAACACTGAAGCTTTCTTT. It specifies CASSPGQGANTEAFF.

The chain carries TRBV2 and TRBJ2-5; 8 bases fit TRBD1. Germline V gene lookup returns CDR1 SNHLY and CDR2 FYNNEI. The CDR3 loop spans 14 amino acids. The V gene end was trimmed by 7 bases and the J gene end by 1 base; junction bases not matched to a gene: 5. CDR3 protein: CASNAGTGQETQYF. The DNA of the CDR3 is TGTGCCAGCAATGCGGGGACAGGCCAAGAGACCCAGTACTTC.

This chain connects TRBV7-9 to TRBJ1-1, with no clear D. The CDR3 extends over 12 amino acids. Trimming took off 0 bases at V and 8 bases at J, with 7 bases between the two ends. Germline V lookup: CDR1 SEHNR, CDR2 FQNEAQ (reference sequence). The CDR3 region has the DNA TGTGCCAGCAGCTTAGCGAGGGCCGAAGCTTTCTTT. Protein product: CASSLARAEAFF.

The genes are TRBV5-4 and TRBJ2-5; 7 nucleotides match TRBD2. Germline V gives CDR1 SGHNT, CDR2 YYREEE (reference sequence). The CDR3 contains 13 residues. The V and J ends lost 0 bases and 7 bases, in that order; junction bases with no gene match: 3. CDR3 nucleotide sequence: TGTGCCAGCAGCTTGGAGGGGAGGGGGACCCAGTACTTC. It translates to CASSLEGRGTQYF.

This clone showed up just once. V and J are TRBV18 and TRBJ1-5; a weak D match, TRBD1 (6 bases). The CDR3 covers 14 residues. Germline V lookup: CDR1 KGHSH, CDR2 LQKENI. Trimming cost V 3 bases and J 9 bases, with 15 bases left between them. The chain's CDR3 is CASSPGQNLWPQHF. The CDR3 DNA reads as TGTGCCAGCTCACCCGGACAGAATCTATGGCCCCAGCATTTT.

The V call is TRBV27, the J call TRBJ1-5; D gene unclear. Germline lookup yields CDR1 MNHEY and CDR2 SMNVEV (reference sequence). Trimming stripped 5 bases from V and 4 bases from J, with 9 bases between. CDR3 length: 13 amino acids. CDR3 nucleotides: TGTGCCAGCAGTACCCGGCCGAATCAGCCCCAGCATTTT. Encoded protein: CASSTRPNQPQHF.

The V call is TRBV9, the J call TRBJ2-7; 12 bases line up with TRBD2. The germline V gene has CDR1 SGDLS and CDR2 YYNGEE. CDR3 size: 18 residues. V shed 4 bases, J shed 4 bases, and the junction held 15 bases outside the gene matches. The CDR3, as DNA: TGTGCCAGCAGCCCCCGGACTAGCGGGACTCTTGACGTTTACGAGCAGTACTTC. It codes for CASSPRTSGTLDVYEQYF.

V and J are TRBV10-3 and TRBJ2-2; no firm D call. Germline assignment: CDR1 ENHRY and CDR2 SYGVKD. V was trimmed by 4 bases and J by 3 bases, leaving 3 bases between them. The length of the CDR3 is 12 residues. The CDR3 DNA follows: TGTGCCATCAGTGCTTACACCGGGGAGCTGTTTTTT. This sequence encodes CAISAYTGELFF.

This clone was counted once. The chain recombines TRBV18 with TRBJ2-7; 7 nucleotides align to TRBD2. Trimming cost V 1 base and J 3 bases; bases outside gene matches: 18. This CDR3 is built from 19 residues. Germline V gene lookup returns CDR1 KGHSH and CDR2 LQKENI. The CDR3 region is CASSPRGGGASGGSYEQYF. CDR3 DNA: TGTGCCAGCTCACCACGGGGAGGAGGGGCCTCGGGGGGTAGCTACGAGCAGTACTTC. Variable domain in full (rest from reference TRBV18 and TRBJ2-7): NAGVMQNPRHLVRRRGQEARLRCSPMKGHSHVYWYRQLPEEGLKFMVYLQKENIIDESGMPKERFSAEFPKEGPSILRIQQVVRGDSAAYFCASSPRGGGASGGSYEQYFGPGTRLTVT.

This sequence joins TRBV28 and TRBJ2-7; D unclear. With 3 bases removed from V and 6 bases from J, the gap between germline ends came to 9 bases. CDR3 length: 12 residues. Looked up from germline, CDR1 is MDHEN and CDR2 is SYDVKM. CDR3 in DNA: TGTGCCAGCAGTTTGAACGATGGCGAGCAGTACTTC. This gives the protein CASSLNDGEQYF. Filled out from reference TRBV28 and TRBJ2-7, the complete variable domain reads DVKVTQSSRYLVKRTGEKVFLECVQDMDHENMFWYRQDPGLGLRLIYFSYDVKMKEKGDIPEGYSVSREKKERFSLILESASTNQTSMYLCASSLNDGEQYFGPGTRLTVT.

The CDR3 sequence: CASSPGVNMNTEAFF. The CDR3, as DNA: TGTGCCAGCAGCCCCGGAGTCAACATGAACACTGAAGCTTTCTTT. This chain links TRBV11-2 with TRBJ1-1; D remains ambiguous. The V gene's germline CDR1 is SGHAT and CDR2 FQNNGV. The CDR3 consists of 15 residues. V was pared by 5 bases and J by 0 bases, with 13 bases between.

The rearrangement uses TRBV5-1 and TRBJ2-2; TRBD1 matches 12 bases. V lost 4 bases to trimming and J lost 5 bases; unmatched junction nucleotides: 6. The CDR3 has 16 amino acids. Germline V lookup: CDR1 SGHRS, CDR2 YFSETQ. The CDR3, as DNA: TGCGCCAGCAGCAGCCGGGACAGGGGGCGGACCGGGGAGCTGTTTTTT. Residues: CASSSRDRGRTGELFF.

CDR3 loop: CASSFTGGAGEKLFF. The CDR3 DNA sequence: TGTGCCAGCAGCTTCACAGGGGGCGCGGGTGAAAAACTGTTTTTT. J is TRBJ1-4 and V is TRBV5-4; TRBD1 agrees at 9 bases. This CDR3 is built from 15 residues. Trimming removed 2 bases from V and 7 bases from J; junction bases left unmatched: 6. Per germline, CDR1 SGHNT and CDR2 YYREEE (reference sequence).

This sequence joins TRBV5-6 and TRBJ1-5, with 10 bases identical to TRBD1. Per the germline V gene, CDR1 is SGHDT and CDR2 is YYEEEE. The ends lost 0 bases at V and 6 bases at J; junction bases unmatched: 3. This CDR3 contains 15 residues. CDR3 coding DNA: TGTGCCAGCAGCTTGGATGGGACAGGGGCTCAGCCCCAGCATTTT. Translated: CASSLDGTGAQPQHF.

The chain employs TRBV5-1 and TRBJ1-2, with D possibly TRBD1 on 5 matching bases. Germline loops: CDR1 SGHRS, CDR2 YFSETQ. This CDR3 is 15 amino acids long. Trimming removed 0 bases at V and 1 base at J, with 10 bases between. In nucleotides, the CDR3 is TGCGCCAGCAGCTTGGAAGGGGCCGTTAACTATGGCTACACCTTC. Encoded protein: CASSLEGAVNYGYTF.

This chain uses TRBV10-1 with TRBJ2-7; 7 bases map to TRBD2. The germline gives CDR1 WNHNN, CDR2 SYGVQD (reference sequence). The V gene end was trimmed by 1 base and the J gene end by 2 bases; junction bases not matched to a gene: 2. The CDR3 has 14 residues. The CDR3 bases are TGCGCCAGCAGTGAGTTAGCGGGTGCCTACGAGCAGTACTTC. Its translation: CASSELAGAYEQYF.

The V and J genes are TRBV9 and TRBJ2-1; a possible D gene is TRBD2 (5 bases). The CDR3 has 14 amino acids. Germline V gene sequence: CDR1 SGDLS, CDR2 YYNGEE. The V end lost 4 bases, the J end lost 0 bases, and 8 bases lay between the germline ends. CDR3 nucleotide sequence: TGTGCCAGCAGCCTGGAGGTCTCCTACAATGAGCAGTTCTTC. Residues: CASSLEVSYNEQFF.

On this clone itself: Other DNA sequences from this sample encode an identical CDR3 as well. This chain links TRBV28 with TRBJ2-5, with 8 bases matching TRBD1. The CDR3 contains 15 residues. Per the germline V gene, CDR1 is MDHEN and CDR2 is SYDVKM. The trim removed 2 bases at V and 2 bases at J, leaving 4 bases unmatched. CDR3: CASSLIGTGQETQYF. The CDR3 DNA is TGTGCCAGCAGTTTAATCGGGACAGGTCAAGAGACCCAGTACTTC.